The 25 T cell receptor beta chains presented below share a single source sample, sequenced in a study of blood T cells in healthy people across ages. The use of a sample-barcoded 5' primer and a J-beta primer mix characterized a second PCR of about 7 to 12 cycles. TCRdb analysed the 5' RACE reads with MiXCR anew, one entry per CDR3 protein. The profile shows about 680,000 distinct CDR3 sequences, more than 40% of them singletons. Sequences were obtained from blood. These receptors originate from an older woman in good health.

This clonotype has just a few counts. The rearrangement joins TRBV5-1 to TRBJ2-1; TRBD2 matches 14 bases. Germline V lookup: CDR1 SGHRS, CDR2 YFSETQ. The CDR3 runs to 19 residues. V lost 7 bases, J lost 2 bases, and 14 bases stayed unmatched. As DNA, the CDR3 is TGCGCCAGCCGTCGACTAGCGGGAGGGTACCTGGGGACCTACAATGAGCAGTTCTTC. This gives the protein CASRRLAGGYLGTYNEQFF.

This clonotype was counted once. The V gene is TRBV24-1, the J gene TRBJ2-4; 10 nucleotides align to TRBD1. Judging by the DNA end, TRBJ2-7 fits better; the J call may be wrong. Looked up from germline, CDR1 is KGHDR and CDR2 is SFDVKD. This CDR3 is built from 16 residues. CDR3 sequence: CATSDSDRGKRNEQYF. CDR3 nucleotides: TGTGCCACCAGTGATTCGGACAGGGGGAAGAGGAACGAGCAGTACTTC.

This clonotype was detected only a few times. For the CDR3, the DNA is TGTGCCACCAGCGCTAGCCCCGGGGAGCTGTTTTTT. It yields the protein CATSASPGELFF. V and J are TRBV15 and TRBJ2-2; maybe TRBD2 (5 bases). Germline CDR1 reads LNHNV; CDR2 reads YYDKDF (reference sequence). Trimming stripped 5 bases from V and 6 bases from J, with 7 bases between. The CDR3 contains 12 residues.

This clonotype was observed a few times. This chain links TRBV20-1 with TRBJ2-7; D possibly corresponds to TRBD1 (5 bases). The CDR3 loop spans 13 amino acids. The V gene's germline CDR1 is DFQATT and CDR2 SNEGSKA (reference sequence). V dropped 6 bases and J dropped 7 bases, with 19 bases sitting between them. The CDR3 protein is CSAELVVDNEQYF. The CDR3 nucleotides read TGCAGTGCGGAGCTGGTAGTGGACAATGAGCAGTACTTC.

The J gene is TRBJ2-7, the V gene TRBV7-9; D perhaps matches TRBD1 (5 bases). The germline V gene encodes CDR1 SEHNR and CDR2 FQNEAQ (reference sequence). The CDR3 sequence is 13 residues long. Trimming took 4 bases from V and 9 from J, leaving 16 bases between them. The CDR3 DNA is TGTGCCAGCAGCTCAAAGGGTCTTCAGGGGCAGTACTTC. It codes for CASSSKGLQGQYF.

The chain recombines TRBV20-1 with TRBJ2-4, with TRBD1 identical over 10 bases. Per the germline V gene, CDR1 is DFQATT and CDR2 is SNEGSKA (reference sequence). The CDR3 covers 13 residues. Trimming removed 6 bases from V and 8 bases from J; junction bases left unmatched: 7. CDR3 residues: CSARGQGPDIQYF. CDR3 nucleotides: TGCAGTGCAAGGGGACAGGGGCCGGACATTCAGTACTTC.

V is TRBV7-2 and J is TRBJ2-7; tentatively, D is TRBD2 (6 bases). This CDR3 comprises 15 residues. Germline V gene sequence: CDR1 SGHTA, CDR2 FQGNSA. V dropped 5 bases and J dropped 0 bases, with 14 bases sitting between them. This CDR3 reads CASSRGRESSYEQYF. Written as DNA, the CDR3 is TGTGCCAGCAGCCGGGGACGGGAGAGCTCCTACGAGCAGTACTTC.

Worth noting for this clonotype: The CDR3 does not end in the conserved phenylalanine or tryptophan, so this is likely a read error. The chain combines TRBV30 with TRBJ2-7; D tentatively reads TRBD1 or TRBD2 (5 bases each). CDR3 length: 12 amino acids. Trimming shortened V by 0 bases and J by 6 bases, and 9 bases separated the two germline ends. CDR1 is GTSNPN and CDR2 is SVGIG in the germline V gene (reference sequence). CDR3 DNA: TGTGCCTGGAGTGTTAAGGGACCCGAGCAGTACTTA. Amino acids: CAWSVKGPEQYL.

This clonotype has only a few counts. V usage is TRBV19 and J usage is TRBJ2-5; 12 nucleotides match TRBD2. V lost 8 bases and J lost 9; bases outside the gene matches: 13. This CDR3 region has 15 residues. The germline CDR1 and CDR2 sequences are LNHDA and SQIVND (reference sequence). CDR3 region: CASSPTSGSTQAQYF. Written as DNA, the CDR3 is TGTGCCAGTTCGCCGACTAGCGGGAGTACTCAGGCCCAGTACTTC.

Concerning this clonotype: This could be a read error, since a much larger clone is one nucleotide away. The genes are TRBV6-5 and TRBJ2-5; maybe TRBD1 (5 bases). The germline V and J ends were trimmed by 2 bases and 1 base, with 11 bases remaining between them. CDR3 size: 15 residues. Germline CDR1 is MNHEY and CDR2 is SVGAGI. CDR3 sequence reads: CASSYAVGLQETQYF. The CDR3 DNA is TGTGCCAGCAGTTACGCGGTGGGGCTCCAAGAGACCCAGTACTTC.

V is TRBV11-2 and J is TRBJ2-3; D remains ambiguous. Trimming cost V 3 bases and J 0 bases, with 13 bases left between them. Looked up from germline, CDR1 is SGHAT and CDR2 is FQNNGV. The CDR3 consists of 16 residues. CDR3 amino acids: CASSFLVDESTDTQYF. CDR3 coding DNA: TGTGCCAGCAGCTTTCTCGTGGACGAAAGCACAGATACGCAGTATTTT.

The chain couples TRBV6-2 or TRBV6-3 to TRBJ2-7; weak D call: TRBD2 (6 bases). Trimming shortened V by 2 bases and J by 4 bases, and 12 bases separated the two germline ends. This CDR3 comprises 14 residues. Germline CDR1 reads MNHEY; CDR2 reads SVGEGT. In nucleotides, the CDR3 is TGTGCCAGCAGTTACCGACCGGGAGTTTACGAGCAGTACTTC. It specifies CASSYRPGVYEQYF.

The chain uses TRBV6-2 or TRBV6-3 and TRBJ2-3; TRBD2 matches at 7 bases. The CDR3 consists of 16 residues. Unmatched junction bases numbered 12, after V lost 5 bases and J lost 4 bases. Germline CDR1 is MNHEY and CDR2 is SVGEGT. CDR3 DNA sequence: TGTGCCAGCAGTACGACTAGACTAGCAAGTCCAGATACGCAGTATTTT. Translation gives CASSTTRLASPDTQYF.

This clonotype has just a few counts. The J gene is TRBJ2-3, the V gene TRBV9; tentatively, D is TRBD2 (6 bases). Germline values: CDR1 SGDLS, CDR2 YYNGEE. CDR3 length equals 16 residues. The V end lost 0 bases, the J end lost 1 base, and 12 bases lay between the germline ends. The CDR3 DNA is TGTGCCAGCAGCGTAGCGGGAGTTAGGGGCACAGATACGCAGTATTTT. As protein: CASSVAGVRGTDTQYF. Based on the CDR3 plus reference TRBV9 and TRBJ2-3, the full variable domain is DSGVTQTPKHLITATGQRVTLRCSPRSGDLSVYWYQQSLDQGLQFLIQYYNGEERAKGNILERFSAQQFPDLHSELNLSSLELGDSALYFCASSVAGVRGTDTQYFGPGTRLTVL.

The chain couples TRBV20-1 to TRBJ1-1, with D possibly being TRBD1 (6 bases). Looked up from germline, CDR1 is DFQATT and CDR2 is SNEGSKA (reference sequence). The CDR3 consists of 13 residues. With 4 bases removed from V and 1 base from J, the gap between germline ends came to 10 bases. The CDR3 nucleotides read TGCAGTGCTACCTCGACAGGGAACACTGAAGCTTTCTTT. The encoded protein is CSATSTGNTEAFF.

This clonotype was recorded only once. The chain links TRBV7-9 to TRBJ2-5; unclear D gene. The CDR3 contains 15 residues. The V and J ends lost 4 bases and 2 bases respectively, with 14 bases between them. From germline, CDR1 is SEHNR and CDR2 FQNEAQ (reference sequence). The CDR3 bases are TGTGCCAGCAGCTCAGAGTCGGGCAGTCAAGAGACCCAGTACTTC. It translates to CASSSESGSQETQYF.

V is TRBV20-1 and J is TRBJ2-5, with a tentative D call TRBD1 (6 bases). Looked up from germline, CDR1 is DFQATT and CDR2 is SNEGSKA (reference sequence). V was cut by 6 bases and J by 11 bases, with 25 bases left in between. CDR3 size: 14 residues. Here the CDR3 reads CSALPGTLYNEQYF. CDR3 in DNA: TGCAGTGCCCTCCCCGGGACACTCTACAATGAGCAGTACTTC.

The chain employs TRBV10-3 and TRBJ2-1; 9 bases agree with TRBD1. The ends lost 11 bases at V and 3 bases at J; junction bases unmatched: 5. Germline-derived CDR1 and CDR2 are ENHRY and SYGVKD. This CDR3 is 13 amino acids long. CDR3 in DNA: TGTGCCGTACAGGGGGCTGGCTACAATGAGCAGTTCTTC. This sequence encodes CAVQGAGYNEQFF.

This clonotype was detected many times. The chain combines TRBV20-1 with TRBJ2-7, with D unclear. Per germline, CDR1 DFQATT and CDR2 SNEGSKA (reference sequence). This CDR3 is built from 14 residues. Trimming cost V 7 bases and J 0 bases, with 16 bases left between them. CDR3 sequence reads: CSVQRGGSSYEQYF. CDR3 nucleotide sequence: TGCAGTGTTCAGCGAGGCGGCTCCTCCTACGAGCAGTACTTC.

This clonotype was seen once. The chain carries TRBV12-3 or TRBV12-4 and TRBJ1-6; 7 bases agree with TRBD1. The CDR3 extends over 14 amino acids. Trimming cost V 6 bases and J 7 bases; bases outside gene matches: 6. The CDR3 DNA sequence: TGTGCCAGCAGACTCGACAGGGAAAATTCACCCCTCCACTTT. Encoded protein: CASRLDRENSPLHF.

The chain links TRBV24-1 to TRBJ2-1; TRBD1 or TRBD2 may be the D gene (5 bases each). Per germline, CDR1 KGHDR and CDR2 SFDVKD. The CDR3 is made up of 13 amino acids. V gave up 5 bases and J gave up 12 bases, with 16 bases separating them. The DNA of the CDR3 is TGTGCCACCAGTGCATCAGGGAGAGACGGGCAGTTCTTC. Protein sequence: CATSASGRDGQFF.

The chain joins TRBV5-1 to TRBJ2-5, with 7 bases identical to TRBD2. Near its end, the DNA agrees better with TRBJ2-7, so the J call may be wrong. The CDR3 extends over 16 amino acids. Germline V CDR1 and CDR2: SGHRS, YFSETQ. CDR3: CASSLRSSGSSYEQYF. The CDR3 DNA reads TGCGCCAGCAGCTTGAGGTCTAGCGGTAGCTCCTACGAGCAGTACTTC.

The chain uses TRBV28 and TRBJ1-6; D possibly corresponds to TRBD1 (5 bases). Germline V gene lookup returns CDR1 MDHEN and CDR2 SYDVKM. V was cut by 6 bases and J by 7 bases, with 10 bases left in between. The CDR3 is made up of 13 amino acids. The CDR3 reads CASSRDQNSPLHF. CDR3 bases: TGTGCCAGCAGCCGGGACCAAAATTCACCCCTCCACTTT.

This chain connects TRBV12-3 or TRBV12-4 to TRBJ2-3; D is undetermined. This CDR3 has 17 amino acids. V was cut by 3 bases and J by 1 base, with 17 bases left in between. CDR3 sequence (DNA): TGTGCCAGCAGTTTGGGTCCCACATTGTCCCGCACAGATACGCAGTATTTT. It is translated as CASSLGPTLSRTDTQYF.

The V and J genes are TRBV20-1 and TRBJ1-2; TRBD1 might be the D (5 bases). The CDR3 contains 13 residues. In germline, CDR1 is DFQATT, CDR2 SNEGSKA (reference sequence). The V and J ends lost 1 base and 4 bases respectively, with 10 bases between them. The chain's CDR3 is CSARAPGGYGYTF. The CDR3, as DNA: TGCAGTGCTAGAGCCCCCGGGGGCTATGGCTACACCTTC.